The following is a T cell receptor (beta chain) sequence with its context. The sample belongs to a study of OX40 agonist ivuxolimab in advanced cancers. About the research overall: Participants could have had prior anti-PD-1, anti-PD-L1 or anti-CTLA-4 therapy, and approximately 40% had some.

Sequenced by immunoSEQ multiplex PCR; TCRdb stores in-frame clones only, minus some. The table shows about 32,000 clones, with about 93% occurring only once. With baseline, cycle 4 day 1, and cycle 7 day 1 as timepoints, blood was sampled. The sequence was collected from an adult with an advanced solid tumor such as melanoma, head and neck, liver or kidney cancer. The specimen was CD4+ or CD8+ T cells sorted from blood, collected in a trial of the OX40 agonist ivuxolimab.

CDR3 residues: CASSLATGYYEQYF. The DNA for the CDR3 is TGTGCCAGCAGCTTAGCGACAGGATACTACGAGCAGTACTTC. This rearrangement joins TRBV7-2 to TRBJ2-7, with D tentatively TRBD1 (6 bases). Per germline, CDR1 SGHTA and CDR2 FQGNSA. Trimming stripped 0 bases from V and 3 bases from J, with 9 bases between. This CDR3 has 14 residues.